These 11 T cell receptor beta chains were all obtained from the same sample, sequenced in a study of OX40 agonist ivuxolimab in advanced cancers. Repertoires were generated with immunoSEQ multiplex PCR, while TCRdb's copy carries only in-frame clones and drops some. The sample contains some 86,000 clones, about 91% of which appear only once. The sequences come from CD4+ or CD8+ T cells sorted from blood, collected in a trial of the OX40 agonist ivuxolimab. The receptors were sampled from an adult with an advanced solid tumor such as melanoma, head and neck, liver or kidney cancer.

The chain carries TRBV7-9 and TRBJ2-7; 9 bases align to TRBD1. CDR1 is SEHNR and CDR2 is FQNEAQ in the germline V gene (reference sequence). This CDR3 contains 14 residues. With 4 bases clipped from V and 3 bases from J, the junction kept 4 bases outside the gene matches. In DNA form, the CDR3 reads TGTGCCAGCAGCTCCCAGGACAGGGGCTACGAGCAGTACTTC. It is translated as CASSSQDRGYEQYF.

This chain links TRBV7-8 with TRBJ2-7; the D gene is possibly TRBD2 (6 bases). CDR1 and CDR2 from the germline V gene are SGHVS and FQNEAQ. The length of the CDR3 is 14 residues. V lost 6 bases, J lost 1 base, and 13 bases lay in between. CDR3 coding DNA: TGTGCCAGCAGGGGGGACTTACGTTCCTACGAGCAGTACTTC. This codes for CASRGDLRSYEQYF.

This clone was recorded a few times. CDR3 nucleotides: TGTGCCAGCAGCTTATCCGACAGGGGACTAGGAGCTTTCTTT. Amino acids: CASSLSDRGLGAFF. This chain connects TRBV11-2 to TRBJ1-1, with 8 bases identical to TRBD1. Unmatched junction bases numbered 9, after V lost 2 bases and J lost 10 bases. The V gene's germline CDR1 is SGHAT and CDR2 FQNNGV. The CDR3 is made up of 14 amino acids.

On this clone itself: Other nucleotide sequences in the sample specify the same CDR3. The chain uses TRBV18 and TRBJ2-3; 11 nucleotides match TRBD2. Unmatched junction bases numbered 3, after V lost 1 base and J lost 3 bases. CDR3 length: 16 residues. Germline V gene lookup returns CDR1 KGHSH and CDR2 LQKENI. CDR3 residues: CASSPLAGGPTDTQYF. The CDR3 DNA reads as TGTGCCAGCTCACCACTAGCGGGAGGGCCAACAGATACGCAGTATTTT.

The gene calls are TRBV18 and TRBJ2-1; D unclear. The CDR3 contains 12 residues. V lost 6 bases and J 8 bases, leaving 11 bases between the germline ends. Germline CDR1 reads KGHSH; CDR2 reads LQKENI. CDR3 coding DNA: TGTGCCAGCTCCCCCGAATCGGATGAGCAGTTCTTC. Its translation: CASSPESDEQFF.

V usage is TRBV1 and J usage is TRBJ2-7; the D call of TRBD2 is as the table states it, not checked on the DNA. TRBV1 is a known pseudogene. The CDR3 contains 16 residues. CDR3 amino acids: CTSSPRVSGRDHEQYF. The CDR3 coding sequence is TGCACCAGCAGTCCCCGCGTGAGCGGGAGGGACCACGAGCAGTACTTC.

The rearrangement uses TRBV28 and TRBJ2-3; D is unresolved. V was trimmed by 2 bases and J by 1 base, leaving 7 bases between them. This CDR3 contains 14 residues. Per germline, CDR1 MDHEN and CDR2 SYDVKM. The CDR3 DNA sequence: TGTGCCAGCAGTTTAGGTCAGCGCACAGATACGCAGTATTTT. Translated, it gives CASSLGQRTDTQYF.

The chain recombines TRBV2 with TRBJ1-2; 7 bases line up with TRBD1. The CDR3 runs 15 residues. V dropped 1 base and J dropped 4; count of bases not matched to a gene: 6. Germline CDR1 reads SNHLY; CDR2 reads FYNNEI. The CDR3 region is CASSEGDSEFYGYTF. Here the CDR3 DNA reads TGTGCCAGCAGTGAAGGGGACAGCGAGTTCTATGGCTACACCTTC.

The V gene is TRBV7-3, the J gene TRBJ2-1; the D gene could be TRBD1 or TRBD2 (5 bases each). The length of the CDR3 is 13 residues. Germline CDR1 reads SGHTA; CDR2 reads FQGTGA. Trimming cost V 5 bases and J 9 bases, with 14 bases left between them. This chain's CDR3 is CASSRDLSGEQFF. Written as DNA, the CDR3 is TGTGCCAGCAGCCGGGACCTCTCAGGTGAGCAGTTCTTC.

The chain has TRBV5-1 and TRBJ2-1; a possible D gene is TRBD2 (6 bases). The V and J ends lost 4 bases and 12 bases respectively, with 14 bases between them. This CDR3 comprises 12 residues. The germline V gene encodes CDR1 SGHRS and CDR2 YFSETQ. CDR3 bases: TGCGCCAGCAGCCCCCCGGGGGTCGGGCAGTTCTTC. As protein: CASSPPGVGQFF.

This clone appeared once. This rearrangement joins TRBV5-1 to TRBJ2-5; 8 nucleotides match TRBD2. Germline CDR1 reads SGHRS; CDR2 reads YFSETQ. This CDR3 is 15 amino acids long. After removal of 5 bases from V and 4 bases from J, the junction contained 10 bases not matched to a gene. The chain's CDR3 is CASSSGAGEAETQYF. CDR3 in DNA: TGCGCCAGCAGTTCTGGAGCGGGAGAGGCAGAGACCCAGTACTTC.